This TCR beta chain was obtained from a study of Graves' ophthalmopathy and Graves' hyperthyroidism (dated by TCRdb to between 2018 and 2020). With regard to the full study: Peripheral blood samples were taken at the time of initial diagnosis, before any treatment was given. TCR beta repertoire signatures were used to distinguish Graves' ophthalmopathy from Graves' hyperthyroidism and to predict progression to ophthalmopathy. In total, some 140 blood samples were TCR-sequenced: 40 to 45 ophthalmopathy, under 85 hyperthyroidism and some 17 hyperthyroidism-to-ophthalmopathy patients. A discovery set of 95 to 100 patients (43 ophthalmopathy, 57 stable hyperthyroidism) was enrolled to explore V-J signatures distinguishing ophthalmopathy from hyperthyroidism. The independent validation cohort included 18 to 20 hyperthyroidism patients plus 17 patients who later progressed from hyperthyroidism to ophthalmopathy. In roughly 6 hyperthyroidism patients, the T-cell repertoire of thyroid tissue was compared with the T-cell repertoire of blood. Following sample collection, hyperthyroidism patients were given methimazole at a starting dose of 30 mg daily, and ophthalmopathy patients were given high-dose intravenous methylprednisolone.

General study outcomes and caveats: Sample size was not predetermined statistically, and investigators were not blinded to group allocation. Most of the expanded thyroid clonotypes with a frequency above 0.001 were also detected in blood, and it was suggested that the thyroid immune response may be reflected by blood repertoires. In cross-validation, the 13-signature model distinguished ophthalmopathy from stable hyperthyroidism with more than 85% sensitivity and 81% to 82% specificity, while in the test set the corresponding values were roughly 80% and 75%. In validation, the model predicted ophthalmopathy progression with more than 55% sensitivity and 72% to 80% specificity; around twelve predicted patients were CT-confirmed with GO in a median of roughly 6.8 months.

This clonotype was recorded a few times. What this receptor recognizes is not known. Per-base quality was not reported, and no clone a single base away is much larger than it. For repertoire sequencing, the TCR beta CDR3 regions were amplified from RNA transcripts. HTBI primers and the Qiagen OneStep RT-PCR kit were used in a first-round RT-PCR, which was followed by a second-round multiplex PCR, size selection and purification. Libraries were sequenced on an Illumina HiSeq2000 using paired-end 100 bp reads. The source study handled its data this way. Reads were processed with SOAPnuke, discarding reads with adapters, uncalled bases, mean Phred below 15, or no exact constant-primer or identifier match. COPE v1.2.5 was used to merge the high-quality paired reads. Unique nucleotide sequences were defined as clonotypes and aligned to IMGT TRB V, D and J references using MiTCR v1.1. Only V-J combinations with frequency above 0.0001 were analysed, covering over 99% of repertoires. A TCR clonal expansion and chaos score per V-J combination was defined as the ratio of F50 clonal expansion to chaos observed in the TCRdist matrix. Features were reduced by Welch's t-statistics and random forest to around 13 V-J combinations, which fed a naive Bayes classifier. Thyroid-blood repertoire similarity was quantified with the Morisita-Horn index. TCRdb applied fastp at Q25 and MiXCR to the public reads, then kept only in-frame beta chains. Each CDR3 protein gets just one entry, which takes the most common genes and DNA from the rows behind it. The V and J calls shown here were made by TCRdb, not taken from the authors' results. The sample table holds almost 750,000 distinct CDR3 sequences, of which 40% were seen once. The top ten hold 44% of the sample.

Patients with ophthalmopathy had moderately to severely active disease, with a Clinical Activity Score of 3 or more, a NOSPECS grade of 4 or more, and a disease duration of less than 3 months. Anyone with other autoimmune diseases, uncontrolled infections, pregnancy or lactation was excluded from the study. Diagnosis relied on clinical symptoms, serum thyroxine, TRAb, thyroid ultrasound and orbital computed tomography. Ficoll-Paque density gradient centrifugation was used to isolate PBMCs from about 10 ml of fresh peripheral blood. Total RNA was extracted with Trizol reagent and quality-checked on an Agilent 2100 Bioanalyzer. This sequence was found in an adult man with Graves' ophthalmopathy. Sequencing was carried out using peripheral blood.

The DNA reads TGTGCCAGCAAGCAGGGGTTGGGTTCACCCCTCCACTTT. The resulting protein is CASKQGLGSPLHF. The sequence links TRBV6-1 to TRBJ1-6; the D gene is perhaps TRBD1, from 6 matching bases. From cysteine to phenylalanine, the CDR3 is 13 amino acids long. Here the CDR3 DNA is all that survives: 39 bases in frame from base 1. Per the germline V gene, MNHNS is the CDR1 and SASEGT is the CDR2. A distance of 13 bases separates the germline ends of V and J, which lose 7 bases and 9 bases respectively.